Below, one T cell receptor (beta chain) is given with its context. What it binds is not known. This entry comes from a study of vaccination effects on CD4 cells after COVID-19. Before any sequencing was done, the ViraFEST assay used viral peptide pools to expand antigen-specific CD4+ T cells. CD4+ T cells were isolated after around 10 days of culture. Participants received two doses of either the BNT162b2 or mRNA-1273 vaccine. Neither prior SARS-CoV-2 infection nor positive nucleocapsid antibodies were present in the vaccine recipients. Generated by immunoSEQ multiplex PCR, the TCRdb table keeps only in-frame clones and is missing some. The sample yields fewer than 25,000 clones, 65% to 80% seen once. Study-wide results and limits: Whether induced by infection or by vaccine, clones showed marked clonal contraction late after vaccination.

Germline V gives CDR1 KGHSH, CDR2 LQKENI. The length of the CDR3 is 16 residues. The V gene lost 5 bases and the J gene lost 0 bases, with 14 bases spanning the gap. The chain recombines TRBV18 with TRBJ2-1; D is perhaps TRBD2 (6 bases). The TCR sequence derives from a human donor who received a COVID-19 vaccine. The material was CD4+ T cells from PBMCs cultured with HCoV-NL63 spike peptides, obtained after COVID-19 vaccination. The CDR3 DNA sequence: TGTGCCAGCTCAGCTCGGAGGGAGCTCTCCTACAATGAGCAGTTCTTC. This sequence encodes CASSARRELSYNEQFF.